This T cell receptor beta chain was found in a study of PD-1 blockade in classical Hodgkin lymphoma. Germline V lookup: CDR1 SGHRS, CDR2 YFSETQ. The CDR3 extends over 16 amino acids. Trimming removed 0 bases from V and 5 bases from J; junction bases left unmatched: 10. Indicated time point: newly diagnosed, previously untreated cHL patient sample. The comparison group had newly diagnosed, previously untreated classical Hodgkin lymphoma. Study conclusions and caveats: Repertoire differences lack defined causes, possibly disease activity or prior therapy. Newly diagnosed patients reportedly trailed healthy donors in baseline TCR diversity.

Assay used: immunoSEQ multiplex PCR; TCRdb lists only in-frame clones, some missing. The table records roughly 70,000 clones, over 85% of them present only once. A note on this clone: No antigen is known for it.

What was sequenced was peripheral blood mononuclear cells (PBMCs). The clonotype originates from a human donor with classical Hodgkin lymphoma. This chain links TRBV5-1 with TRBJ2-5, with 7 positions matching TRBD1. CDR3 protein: CASSLGVQGVTETQYF. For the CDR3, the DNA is TGCGCCAGCAGCTTGGGGGTCCAGGGGGTGACGGAGACCCAGTACTTC.